This T cell receptor beta chain comes out of a study of PD-L1 blockade in urothelial cancer (TCRdb year 2017). About the investigation overall: Therapy was started around 2014 for all patients, and atezolizumab 1,200 mg was administered intravenously every 3 weeks. Pretreatment tumor samples and matched peripheral blood, collected serially before and after atezolizumab treatment, underwent TCR sequencing. Blood samples were analyzed at two time points: 3 weeks after treatment start (second dose) and 6 weeks after treatment start. Twenty-five of 29 patients were identified as males with urothelial cancer of bladder origin, and a prior smoking history was reported by 18 of 29 patients. Progression-free survival longer than 6 months counted as durable clinical benefit, and TCR features were additionally tested against both progression-free and overall survival. Patients had an ECOG performance status of 0 or 1 and had received between 0 and 3 prior chemotherapy regimens. In the same patients, pretreatment tumors underwent whole exome sequencing and RNA sequencing in addition to TCR sequencing. Roughly ten patients achieved durable clinical benefit and approximately 19 did not. Somatic, immune and clinical correlates of response to PD-L1 blockade with atezolizumab in urothelial cancer were the focus of an exploratory multi-omic analysis. Pretreatment blood TCR-seq was available for twenty-nine patients, at least one posttreatment blood collection was obtained for around 25 patients, and tumor TCR-seq was available for around 25 patients. A median of 141,255 T cells and fewer than 85,000 unique TCRs was obtained from blood samples, and a median clonality of roughly 0.08 was observed. Points the paper makes about the study in general: At 3 weeks after the start of treatment, tumor-associated TCR clones in peripheral blood had expanded more in patients with durable benefit (n of about 22, p = 0.022). Small sample size (n ≈ 28) and many exploratory analyses mean the results are intended to be hypothesis-generating. A pretreatment peripheral blood TCR clonality below the median was linked to improved progression-free and overall survival.

To estimate absolute template abundance from read counts, synthetic TCR analog templates were spiked into each PCR. The immunoSEQ assay used bias-controlled V and J gene primers to amplify TCRbeta CDR3 regions from genomic DNA. Rearranged TCRbeta segments were sequenced at approximately 20X coverage. The study's own analysis went as follows. Clustering was used to correct sequencing errors, and CDR3s were annotated against IMGT so that V, D and J genes could be assigned. Only productive TCRbeta rearrangements were used in downstream analyses, excluding out-of-frame or stop-codon sequences. To compute clonality, Shannon entropy was normalized by the log of the number of unique productive sequences and then subtracted from one. Clones differing between time points or between blood and tumor were identified by Fisher's exact test with Benjamini-Hochberg correction at adjusted p below 0.01. In its TCRdb copy, this immuneACCESS table keeps in-frame sequences only and misses some clones. Where compared with another copy, unresolved V genes explain less than half of these, and the others have no known cause. V, J and clone size derive from that table, while D and trimming were established from the DNA sequence. The sample profile shows some 71,000 clones; approximately 86% of them were found once. The top ten clones comprise 14% to 15% of the sample.

From V the trimming removes 4 bases and from J it removes 8 bases, while the gene matches leave 11 bases of the junction unaccounted for. The cysteine opens and the phenylalanine closes a CDR3 of 15 amino acids. Of the read, only the CDR3 DNA is kept; its 45 bases are in frame from base 1. The germline V gene yields MDHEN for CDR1 and SYDVKM for CDR2. This clone was observed a few times. The antigen it recognizes is unknown. Base qualities are not at hand, and no much larger clone is one base apart. Sample time point, as interpreted from the label and publication: pretreatment peripheral blood. The cohort comprised fewer than 35 patients with locally advanced or metastatic urothelial carcinoma treated at Memorial Sloan Kettering on a trial protocol. Peripheral blood mononuclear cells were collected from each patient pretreatment and during treatment, giving between 1 and 8 total time points per patient. The Qiagen DNeasy Blood extraction kit was used to purify genomic DNA from total PBMCs and tumor samples. PBMCs were collected pretreatment and during treatment, and were isolated and stored as previously described.

Here the sequenced sample was PBMCs, taken around atezolizumab (anti-PD-L1) treatment. The rearranged chain carries TRBV28 and TRBJ2-1, with 7 middle bases fitting TRBD2. This TCR was recovered from a man aged 60-69 years with urothelial cancer. The CDR3 protein is CASSSLAKVVYEQFF. The nucleotide sequence reads as follows: TGTGCCAGCAGTTCACTAGCGAAGGTTGTGTATGAGCAGTTCTTC. Beyond the CDR3, the reference TRBV28 and TRBJ2-1 genes provide the residues; the full variable domain reads: DVKVTQSSRYLVKRTGEKVFLECVQDMDHENMFWYRQDPGLGLRLIYFSYDVKMKEKGDIPEGYSVSREKKERFSLILESASTNQTSMYLCASSSLAKVVYEQFFGPGTRLTVL.